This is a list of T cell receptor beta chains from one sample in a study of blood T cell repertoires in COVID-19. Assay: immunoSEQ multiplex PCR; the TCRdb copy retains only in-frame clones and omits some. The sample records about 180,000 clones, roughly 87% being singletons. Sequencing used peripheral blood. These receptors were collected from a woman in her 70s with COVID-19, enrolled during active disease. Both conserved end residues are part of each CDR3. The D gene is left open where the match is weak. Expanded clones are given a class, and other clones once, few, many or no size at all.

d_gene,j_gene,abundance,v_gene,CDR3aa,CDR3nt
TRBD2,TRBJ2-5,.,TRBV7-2,CASSRTSGGNQETQYF,TGTGCCAGCAGCCGTACTAGCGGGGGCAACCAAGAGACCCAGTACTTC
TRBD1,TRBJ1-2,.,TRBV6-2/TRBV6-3,CASSYPARDRRYGYTF,TGTGCCAGCAGTTACCCCGCTCGGGACAGGCGCTATGGCTACACCTTC
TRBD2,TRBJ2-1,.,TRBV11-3,CASSLAGTSYNEQFF,TGTGCCAGCAGCCTAGCGGGTACCTCCTACAATGAGCAGTTCTTC
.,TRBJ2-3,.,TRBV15,CATSSGLTDTQYF,TGTGCCACCAGCAGTGGGCTCACAGATACGCAGTATTTT
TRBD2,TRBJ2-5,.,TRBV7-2,CASSLGLAGALRETQYF,TGTGCCAGCAGCCTGGGACTAGCGGGGGCCCTCCGAGAGACCCAGTACTTC
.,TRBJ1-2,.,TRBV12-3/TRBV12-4,CASSLEGIGGYTF,TGTGCCAGCAGTTTGGAGGGGATTGGTGGCTACACCTTC
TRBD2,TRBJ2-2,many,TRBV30,CAWGKRTSGTNTGELFF,TGTGCCTGGGGAAAACGGACTAGCGGAACGAACACCGGGGAGCTGTTTTTT
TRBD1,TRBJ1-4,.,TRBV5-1,CASNQGARTNEKLFF,TGCGCCAGTAACCAGGGGGCGAGAACTAATGAAAAACTGTTTTTT
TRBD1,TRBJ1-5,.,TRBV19,CASIGTGDNQPQHF,TGTGCCAGTATCGGGACAGGGGACAATCAGCCCCAGCATTTT
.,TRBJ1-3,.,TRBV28,CASSFRGNTIYF,TGTGCCAGCAGTTTTAGAGGAAACACCATATATTTT
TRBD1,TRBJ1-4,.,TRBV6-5,CASSTGQETNEKLFF,TGTGCCAGCAGTACCGGACAGGAAACTAATGAAAAACTGTTTTTT
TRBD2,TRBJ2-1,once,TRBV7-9,CASSLSGSSYNEQFF,TGTGCCAGCAGCCTAAGCGGGAGCTCCTACAATGAGCAGTTCTTC
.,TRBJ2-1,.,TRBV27,CASSLRGSSYNEQFF,TGTGCCAGCAGTTTAAGGGGGAGCTCCTACAATGAGCAGTTCTTC
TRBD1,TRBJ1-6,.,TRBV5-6,CASSYGTGSDSPLHF,TGTGCCAGCAGCTACGGGACAGGGTCCGATTCACCCCTCCACTTT
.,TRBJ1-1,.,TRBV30,CAWSVKGVLNTEAFF,TGTGCCTGGAGTGTGAAAGGGGTCCTGAACACTGAAGCTTTCTTT
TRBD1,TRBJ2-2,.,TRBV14,CASSGTANTGELFF,TGTGCCAGCTCCGGGACAGCGAACACCGGGGAGCTGTTTTTT
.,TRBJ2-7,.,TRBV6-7,CASSYSLGGPEQYF,TGTGCCAGCAGTTACTCTTTAGGAGGCCCCGAGCAGTACTTC
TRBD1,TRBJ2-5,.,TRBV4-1,CASSQSPGQVGETQYF,TGCGCCAGCAGCCAATCTCCGGGACAGGTGGGGGAGACCCAGTACTTC
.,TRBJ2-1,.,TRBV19,CASSIEHRSSYNEQFF,TGTGCCAGTAGTATCGAACATCGGAGCTCCTACAATGAGCAGTTCTTC
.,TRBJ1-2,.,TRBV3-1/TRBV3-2,CASSPSSRGWYGYTF,TGTGCCAGCAGCCCCTCATCCCGGGGTTGGTATGGCTACACCTTC
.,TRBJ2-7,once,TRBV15,CATSRGAGLGLYEQYF,TGTGCCACCAGCAGGGGGGCCGGGTTGGGTTTATACGAGCAGTACTTC
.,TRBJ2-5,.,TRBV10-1,CASSEDSPFSGQYF,TGCGCCAGCAGTGAGGACAGCCCCTTTTCCGGCCAGTACTTC
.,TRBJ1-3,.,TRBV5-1,CASSLGAQGSGNTIYF,TGCGCCAGCAGCTTGGGGGCGCAGGGTTCTGGAAACACCATATATTTT